A single sample is the source of the 2 T cell receptor beta chains below, sequenced in a study of cytomegalovirus exposure and HLA in healthy donors (dated 2017 in TCRdb). Libraries were constructed by the immunoSEQ multiplex PCR assay. For the multiplex PCR, a mixture combining 60 forward primers for TCR Vbeta segments and 13 reverse primers for TCR Jbeta segments was used. In TCRdb, the immuneACCESS table is reduced to in-frame sequences with V and J assigned. These tables do not hold every clone; where another copy was compared, an unresolved V gene accounts for under half, and the others remain unexplained. Here the sample has 100,000 to 150,000 clones; 74% occur a single time. The ten biggest clones cover 3% to 5% of the sample. The material sequenced was PBMCs. The receptors here all came from a man in his forties in good health and CMV-seropositive.

This clone was counted a few times. The V call is TRBV30, the J call TRBJ1-5, with TRBD1 as a possible D gene (6 bases). V lost 2 bases, J lost 4 bases, and 24 bases lay in between. The germline gives CDR1 GTSNPN, CDR2 SVGIG (reference sequence). The CDR3 extends over 18 amino acids. CDR3 sequence: CAWSSWAGDLMMNQPQHF. CDR3 DNA sequence: TGTGCCTGGAGTTCGTGGGCAGGGGACCTTATGATGAATCAGCCCCAGCATTTT. Filled out from reference TRBV30 and TRBJ1-5, the complete variable domain reads SQTIHQWPATLVQPVGSPLSLECTVEGTSNPNLYWYRQAAGRGLQLLFYSVGIGQISSEVPQNLSASRPQDRQFILSSKKLLLSDSGFYLCAWSSWAGDLMMNQPQHFGDGTRLSIL.

The chain combines TRBV5-1 with TRBJ2-7, with 8 nucleotides matching TRBD2. CDR1 and CDR2 from the germline V gene are SGHRS and YFSETQ. The CDR3 loop spans 18 amino acids. The ends lost 0 bases at V and 2 bases at J; junction bases unmatched: 13. This chain's CDR3 is CASSLEFLASGSTYEQYF. In DNA form, the CDR3 reads TGCGCCAGCAGCTTGGAATTTCTGGCTAGCGGGTCCACCTACGAGCAGTACTTC.